The T cell receptor (beta chain) described here comes from a study of shared clonotypes between healthy human individuals. Findings and limits, study-wide: Larger estimated richness was generally seen in naive subsets than in memory subsets. About 5% of naive CD4 clonotypes were shared across a few donors.

Remarks on this clone: Its antigen is not identified.

CD4+ cell separation produced CD45RA+ naive and CD45RA-negative memory subsets. Profiling relied on immunoSEQ multiplex PCR, and the TCRdb table lists in-frame clones only, not all of them. This table holds some 2,400,000 clones, around 95% found once. Material: naive CD4+ T cells sorted from blood. Subset here: CD45RA+ positively selected. The sequence was collected from a young man in good health.

CDR3 nucleotides: TGCGCCTCATTCCCTGGGGTAGGCCCCACAGATACGCAGTATTTT. It is translated as CASFPGVGPTDTQYF. This chain connects TRBV5-1 to TRBJ2-3; D remains ambiguous. CDR3 length: 15 amino acids. The germline CDR1 and CDR2 sequences are SGHRS and YFSETQ. Between the trimmed V and J ends, which lost 10 bases and 2 bases, there was a span of 20 bases.